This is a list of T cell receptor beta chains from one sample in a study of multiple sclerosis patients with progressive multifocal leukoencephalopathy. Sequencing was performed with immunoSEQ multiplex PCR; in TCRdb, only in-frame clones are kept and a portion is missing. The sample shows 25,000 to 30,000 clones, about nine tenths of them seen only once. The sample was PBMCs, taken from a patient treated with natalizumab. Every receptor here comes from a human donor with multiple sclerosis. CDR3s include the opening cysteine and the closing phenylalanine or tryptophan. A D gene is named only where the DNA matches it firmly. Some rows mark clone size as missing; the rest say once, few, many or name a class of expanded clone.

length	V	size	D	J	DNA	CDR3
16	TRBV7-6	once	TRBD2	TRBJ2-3	TGTGCCAGCAGCCCGGGACTAGCGGGAGCCACAGATACGCAGTATTTT	CASSPGLAGATDTQYF
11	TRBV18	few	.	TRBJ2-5	TGTGCCAGCTCCTACCAAGAGACCCAGTACTTC	CASSYQETQYF
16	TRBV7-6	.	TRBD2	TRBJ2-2	TGTGCCAGCAGTCCCAGACTAGCGAGTAACACCGGGGAGCTGTTTTTT	CASSPRLASNTGELFF
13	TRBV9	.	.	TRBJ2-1	TGTGCCAGCAGCGAGAGGGGCTTCAATGAGCAGTTCTTC	CASSERGFNEQFF
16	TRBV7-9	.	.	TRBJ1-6	TGTGCCAGCAGCTTAGGCCGAGAGTACGGGGTTTCACCCCTCCACTTT	CASSLGREYGVSPLHF
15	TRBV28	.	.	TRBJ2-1	TGTGCCAGCAGCCCCGCAGGAGGGACCTACAATGAGCAGTTCTTC	CASSPAGGTYNEQFF
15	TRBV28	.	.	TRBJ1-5	TGTGCCAGCAGTTTACAGACGGGTCGAAATCAGCCCCAGCATTTT	CASSLQTGRNQPQHF
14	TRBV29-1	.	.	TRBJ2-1	TGCAGCGTTGAGTCAACTAGCTCCTACAATGAGCAGTTCTTC	CSVESTSSYNEQFF
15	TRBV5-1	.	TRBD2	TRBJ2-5	TGCGCCAGCAGCCCCCTTCAGCGGGGAGGGGAGACCCAGTACTTC	CASSPLQRGGETQYF
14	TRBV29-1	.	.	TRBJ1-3	TGCAGCGTTTCGAGGTCGACCTCTGGAAACACCATATATTTT	CSVSRSTSGNTIYF
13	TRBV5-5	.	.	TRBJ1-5	TGTGCCAGCAGCTTAGGATACTCCGAGCCCCAGCATTTT	CASSLGYSEPQHF
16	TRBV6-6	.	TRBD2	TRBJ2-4	TGTGCCAGCAGCCGGGGCGGGGGGCGAGGGTACAACATTCAGTACTTC	CASSRGGGRGYNIQYF
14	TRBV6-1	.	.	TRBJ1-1	TGTGCCAGCAGCCAAAGAGGATCGAACACTGAAGCTTTCTTT	CASSQRGSNTEAFF
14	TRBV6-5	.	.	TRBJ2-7	TGTGCCAGCAGCCACAGGGAGGGTCCGTACGAGCAGTACTTC	CASSHREGPYEQYF
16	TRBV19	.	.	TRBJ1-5	TGTGCCAGTAGTATAGAGGCGGCTTATAGCAATCAGCCCCAGCATTTT	CASSIEAAYSNQPQHF
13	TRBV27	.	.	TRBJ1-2	TGTGCCAGCAAAACTCGGGGTAACTATGGCTACACCTTC	CASKTRGNYGYTF
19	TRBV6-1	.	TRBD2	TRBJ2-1	TGTGCCAGCAGTGCCCGAACGGGACTAGCGGGAGCGGTATACAATGAGCAGTTCTTC	CASSARTGLAGAVYNEQFF
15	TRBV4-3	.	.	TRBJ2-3	TGCGCCAGCAGCCAAGGACAGAGGATCACAGATACGCAGTATTTT	CASSQGQRITDTQYF
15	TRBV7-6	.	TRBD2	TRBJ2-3	TGTGCCAGCAGCTTAGGGCGGGAGTTGTTAGATACGCAGTATTTT	CASSLGRELLDTQYF
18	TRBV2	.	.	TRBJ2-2	TGTGCCAGCAGTGAACCATTCTCGGGACGGCGGAGCACCGGGGAGCTGTTTTTT	CASSEPFSGRRSTGELFF
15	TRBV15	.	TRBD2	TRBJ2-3	TGTGCCACCAGCTCCAGACTAGCGGGGGGAGATACGCAGTATTTT	CATSSRLAGGDTQYF
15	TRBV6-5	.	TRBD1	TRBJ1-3	TGTGCCAGCAGTTCCGGCTCGGGACAGCTAAACACCATATATTTT	CASSSGSGQLNTIYF
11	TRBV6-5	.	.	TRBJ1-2	TGTGCCAGCTGGTGGTCTGTTGGCTACACCTTC	CASWWSVGYTF
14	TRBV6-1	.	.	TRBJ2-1	TGTGCCAGCAGTGTGCCAGGGGTGGACAATGAGCAGTTCTTC	CASSVPGVDNEQFF
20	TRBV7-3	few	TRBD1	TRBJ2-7	TGTGCCAGCAGCCCTCTCTCGAGGACAGGGGTTTACCCCATATCCTACGAGCAGTACTTC	CASSPLSRTGVYPISYEQYF
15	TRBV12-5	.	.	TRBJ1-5	TGTGCTAGTGGTTTGGCGATCAAGGGGACGCAGCCCCAGCATTTT	CASGLAIKGTQPQHF
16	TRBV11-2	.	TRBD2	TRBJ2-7	TGTGCCAGCAGCTTCCTGACTAGCGGGAGCTTCTACGAGCAGTACTTC	CASSFLTSGSFYEQYF
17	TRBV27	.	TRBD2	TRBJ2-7	TGTGCCAGCAGTTTGTTCCGGCCCACTAGCGTGAGTCGCGAGCAGTACTTC	CASSLFRPTSVSREQYF
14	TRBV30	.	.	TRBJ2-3	TGTGCCTGGAGTGTACAAAGTCTCACAGATACGCAGTATTTT	CAWSVQSLTDTQYF
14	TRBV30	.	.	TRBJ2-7	TGTGCCTGGAGTAAAGGCGGCCAGGCCTACGAGCAGTACTTC	CAWSKGGQAYEQYF